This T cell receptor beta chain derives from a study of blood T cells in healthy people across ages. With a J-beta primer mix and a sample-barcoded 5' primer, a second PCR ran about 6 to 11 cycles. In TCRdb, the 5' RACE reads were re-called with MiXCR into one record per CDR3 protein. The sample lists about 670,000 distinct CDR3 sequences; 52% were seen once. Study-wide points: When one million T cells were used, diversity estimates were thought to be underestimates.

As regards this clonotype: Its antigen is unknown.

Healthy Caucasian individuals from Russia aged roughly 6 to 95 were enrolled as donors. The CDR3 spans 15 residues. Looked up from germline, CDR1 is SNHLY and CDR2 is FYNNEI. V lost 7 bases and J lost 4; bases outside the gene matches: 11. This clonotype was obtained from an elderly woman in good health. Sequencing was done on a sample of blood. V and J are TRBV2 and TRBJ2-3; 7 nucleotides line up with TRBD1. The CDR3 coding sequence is TGTGCCAGCAACCGGTTTGAGGGGGCATCAGATACGCAGTATTTT. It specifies CASNRFEGASDTQYF.